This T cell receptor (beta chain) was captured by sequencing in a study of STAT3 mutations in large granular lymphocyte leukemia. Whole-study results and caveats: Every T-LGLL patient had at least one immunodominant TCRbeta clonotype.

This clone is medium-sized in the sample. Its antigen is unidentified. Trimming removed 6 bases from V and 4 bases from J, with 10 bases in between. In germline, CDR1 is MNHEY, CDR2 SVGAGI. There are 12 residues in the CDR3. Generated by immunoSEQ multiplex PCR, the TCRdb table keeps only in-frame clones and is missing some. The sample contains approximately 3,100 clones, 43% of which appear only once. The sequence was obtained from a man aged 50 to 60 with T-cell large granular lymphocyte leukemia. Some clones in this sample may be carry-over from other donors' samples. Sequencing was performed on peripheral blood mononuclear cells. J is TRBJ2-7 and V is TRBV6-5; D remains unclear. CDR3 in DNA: TGTGCCAGCAGCCCTGCCCTGTACGAGCAGTACTTC. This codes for CASSPALYEQYF.